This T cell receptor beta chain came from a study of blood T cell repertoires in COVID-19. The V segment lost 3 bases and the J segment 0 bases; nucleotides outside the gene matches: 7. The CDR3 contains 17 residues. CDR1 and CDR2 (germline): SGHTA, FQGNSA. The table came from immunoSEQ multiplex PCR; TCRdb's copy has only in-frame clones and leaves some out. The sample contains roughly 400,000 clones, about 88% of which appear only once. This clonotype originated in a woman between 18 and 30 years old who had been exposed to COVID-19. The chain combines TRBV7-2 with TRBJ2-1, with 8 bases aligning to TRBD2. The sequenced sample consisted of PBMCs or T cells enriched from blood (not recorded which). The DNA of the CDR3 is TGTGCCAGCAGCTTTATTAGCGGGACTAGCTCCTACAATGAGCAGTTCTTC. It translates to CASSFISGTSSYNEQFF.